This is a list of T cell receptor beta chains from one sample in a study of blood T cell repertoires in COVID-19. Sequencing was performed with immunoSEQ multiplex PCR; in TCRdb, only in-frame clones are kept and a portion is missing. The sample lists some 66,000 clones, approximately 93% occurring once. Input material: peripheral blood. The receptor set was obtained from a man between 65 and 85 years old with active COVID-19. Each CDR3 is given with its conserved first and last residue. The order of the fields is clone size, J gene, D gene, V gene, CDR3 protein, CDR3 DNA. D genes are given only for firm matches. Rows give clone size only sometimes, using once, few, many, or a class for an expanded clone.

clone size: .; J gene: TRBJ1-2; D gene: TRBD1; V gene: TRBV11-2; CDR3 protein: CASSFIGTGVGYTF; CDR3 DNA: TGTGCCAGCAGCTTTATAGGGACAGGGGTTGGCTACACCTTC
clone size: .; J gene: TRBJ1-1; D gene: TRBD1; V gene: TRBV15; CDR3 protein: CATSRRGQVAEAFF; CDR3 DNA: TGTGCCACCAGCCGACGGGGACAGGTGGCTGAAGCTTTCTTT
clone size: .; J gene: TRBJ1-1; D gene: TRBD1; V gene: TRBV5-1; CDR3 protein: CASSLQGMDTEAFF; CDR3 DNA: TGCGCCAGCAGCTTACAGGGGATGGACACTGAAGCTTTCTTT
clone size: .; J gene: TRBJ2-5; D gene: TRBD2; V gene: TRBV4-1; CDR3 protein: CASSQERLAGGQETQYF; CDR3 DNA: TGCGCCAGCAGCCAAGAAAGACTAGCGGGGGGACAAGAGACCCAGTACTTC
clone size: .; J gene: TRBJ2-3; D gene: TRBD1; V gene: TRBV4-1; CDR3 protein: CASSLRTGVTDTQYF; CDR3 DNA: TGCGCCAGCAGCCTGCGGACAGGGGTTACAGATACGCAGTATTTT
clone size: .; J gene: TRBJ1-3; D gene: TRBD1; V gene: TRBV7-9; CDR3 protein: CAIDRGSGNTIYF; CDR3 DNA: TGTGCCATAGACAGGGGGAGTGGAAACACCATATATTTT
clone size: .; J gene: TRBJ2-5; D gene: .; V gene: TRBV7-2; CDR3 protein: CAIASGSQETQYF; CDR3 DNA: TGTGCCATCGCATCCGGTTCACAAGAGACCCAGTACTTC
clone size: .; J gene: TRBJ2-3; D gene: TRBD1; V gene: TRBV19; CDR3 protein: CASSAGGVGTDTQYF; CDR3 DNA: TGTGCCAGTAGTGCAGGGGGCGTAGGCACAGATACGCAGTATTTT
clone size: .; J gene: TRBJ2-1; D gene: .; V gene: TRBV3-1/TRBV3-2; CDR3 protein: CASSPRDTAYNEQFF; CDR3 DNA: TGTGCCAGCAGCCCCCGGGACACCGCGTACAATGAGCAGTTCTTC
clone size: few; J gene: TRBJ2-7; D gene: TRBD1; V gene: TRBV3-1/TRBV3-2; CDR3 protein: CASSLRDRDVLGEQYF; CDR3 DNA: TGTGCCAGCAGCCTCCGGGACAGGGACGTCTTAGGCGAGCAGTACTTC
clone size: .; J gene: TRBJ2-7; D gene: .; V gene: TRBV4-3; CDR3 protein: CASSQDRLAREQYF; CDR3 DNA: TGCGCCAGCAGCCAAGACCGTCTAGCTCGCGAGCAGTACTTC
clone size: .; J gene: TRBJ2-3; D gene: TRBD1; V gene: TRBV13; CDR3 protein: CASSQKTFGTGRTDTQYF; CDR3 DNA: TGTGCCAGCAGCCAAAAAACCTTCGGGACAGGGCGCACAGATACGCAGTATTTT
clone size: .; J gene: TRBJ2-3; D gene: TRBD2; V gene: TRBV6-5; CDR3 protein: CASRAGDGSTDTQYF; CDR3 DNA: TGTGCCAGCAGAGCGGGGGACGGTAGCACAGATACGCAGTATTTT
clone size: .; J gene: TRBJ2-3; D gene: TRBD2; V gene: TRBV3-1/TRBV3-2; CDR3 protein: CASSPLGGGGSSTDTQYF; CDR3 DNA: TGTGCCAGCAGCCCCCTCGGGGGGGGCGGCTCTAGCACAGATACGCAGTATTTT
clone size: .; J gene: TRBJ2-3; D gene: TRBD2; V gene: TRBV6-4; CDR3 protein: CASSPSGNTDTQYF; CDR3 DNA: TGTGCCAGCAGTCCTAGCGGGAACACAGATACGCAGTATTTT
clone size: .; J gene: TRBJ2-5; D gene: TRBD1; V gene: TRBV18; CDR3 protein: CASSPLGSPGQIQETQYF; CDR3 DNA: TGTGCCAGCTCACCACTGGGCTCCCCGGGACAGATCCAAGAGACCCAGTACTTC
clone size: once; J gene: TRBJ1-5; D gene: TRBD1; V gene: TRBV6-5; CDR3 protein: CASSRDRGNQPQHF; CDR3 DNA: TGTGCCAGCAGTAGGGACAGGGGGAATCAGCCCCAGCATTTT
clone size: .; J gene: TRBJ1-6; D gene: .; V gene: TRBV3-1/TRBV3-2; CDR3 protein: CASSQVVSGNSPLHF; CDR3 DNA: TGTGCCAGCAGCCAAGTTGTATCGGGTAATTCACCCCTCCACTTT
clone size: .; J gene: TRBJ2-5; D gene: .; V gene: TRBV4-3; CDR3 protein: CASSQEEGRATQYF; CDR3 DNA: TGCGCCAGCAGCCAAGAAGAGGGCCGGGCGACCCAGTACTTC
clone size: .; J gene: TRBJ1-1; D gene: TRBD1; V gene: TRBV2; CDR3 protein: CASRAQGPEAFF; CDR3 DNA: TGTGCCAGCAGGGCACAGGGGCCCGAAGCTTTCTTT
clone size: .; J gene: TRBJ2-7; D gene: .; V gene: TRBV6-6; CDR3 protein: CASRRSGQKHPYEQYF; CDR3 DNA: TGTGCCAGCAGACGATCGGGACAAAAGCACCCCTACGAGCAGTACTTC
clone size: .; J gene: TRBJ1-2; D gene: TRBD1; V gene: TRBV5-6; CDR3 protein: CASSFTGTANYGYTF; CDR3 DNA: TGTGCCAGCAGCTTTACCGGGACAGCTAACTATGGCTACACCTTC
clone size: .; J gene: TRBJ2-7; D gene: .; V gene: TRBV2; CDR3 protein: CASSTAGSYEQYF; CDR3 DNA: TGTGCCAGCAGTACCGCAGGTTCCTACGAGCAGTACTTC
clone size: .; J gene: TRBJ1-1; D gene: .; V gene: TRBV10-3; CDR3 protein: CAISESSAAAFF; CDR3 DNA: TGTGCCATCAGTGAGTCATCGGCGGCAGCTTTCTTT
clone size: .; J gene: TRBJ2-2; D gene: .; V gene: TRBV27; CDR3 protein: CASSLQGTGELFF; CDR3 DNA: TGTGCCAGCAGTTTACAGGGGACCGGGGAGCTGTTTTTT
clone size: .; J gene: TRBJ2-1; D gene: .; V gene: TRBV7-6; CDR3 protein: CASSLASRDTLMWIDEQFF; CDR3 DNA: TGTGCCAGCAGCTTAGCGTCTCGGGACACCCTTATGTGGATCGATGAGCAGTTCTTC